These T cell receptor beta chains were read from a single sample in a study of cytomegalovirus exposure and HLA in healthy donors. TCRdb keeps only in-frame clones here, not all; method: immunoSEQ multiplex PCR. The table records 150,000 to 200,000 clones, over 9.5% of them present only once. Sequenced material: PBMCs. The receptors come from a man in his fifties or sixties in good health and CMV-seropositive. Both conserved end residues are part of each CDR3. The D gene is left open where the match is weak. Only some rows state a clone size, as once, few, many or a class for expanded clones.

few	TRBD1	TRBV7-9	TRBJ1-4	CASSNRDRGMGGEKLFF	TGTGCCAGCAGCAACCGGGACAGGGGTATGGGGGGTGAAAAACTGTTTTTT
few	TRBD2	TRBV4-2	TRBJ2-5	CASSQTSGGAPQETQYF	TGTGCCAGCAGCCAAACTAGCGGGGGGGCCCCCCAAGAGACCCAGTACTTC
NA	TRBD1	TRBV7-2	TRBJ2-4	CASSPTGAENIQYF	TGTGCCAGCAGCCCAACAGGGGCGGAAAACATTCAGTACTTC
NA	NA	TRBV19	TRBJ1-6	CASSADKGVSPLHF	TGTGCCAGTAGTGCGGATAAAGGGGTATCACCCCTCCACTTT
many	TRBD1	TRBV19	TRBJ1-1	CASSITGGLNTEAFF	TGTGCCAGTAGTATAACAGGGGGACTAAACACTGAAGCTTTCTTT
few	NA	TRBV29-1	TRBJ1-1	CSVEVTGGGLWTEAFF	TGCAGCGTTGAAGTGACCGGCGGCGGGCTGTGGACTGAAGCTTTCTTT
few	NA	TRBV5-1	TRBJ2-6	CASGRQAGANVLTF	TGCGCCAGCGGGAGGCAGGCCGGGGCCAACGTCCTGACTTTC
NA	NA	TRBV7-8	TRBJ1-3	CASSLIQDRFGNTIYF	TGTGCCAGCAGCTTAATACAGGATAGGTTTGGAAACACCATATATTTT
NA	TRBD1	TRBV15	TRBJ2-1	CATSGERVTGDNEQFF	TGTGCCACCAGCGGGGAGAGGGTTACAGGGGACAATGAGCAGTTCTTC
few	NA	TRBV18	TRBJ2-2	CASSPSAGLNTGELFF	TGTGCCAGCTCACCCTCGGCGGGGCTGAACACCGGGGAGCTGTTTTTT
NA	NA	TRBV5-1	TRBJ2-2	CASSFGLISGRELFF	TGCGCCAGCAGCTTCGGCCTTATCTCAGGCCGGGAGCTGTTTTTT
few	TRBD1	TRBV7-7	TRBJ1-1	CASSLNRDRTNTEAFF	TGTGCTAGCAGCCTAAACCGGGACAGGACGAACACTGAAGCTTTCTTT
few	NA	TRBV5-1	TRBJ2-6	CASSLGTGSSGANVLTF	TGCGCCAGCAGCTTGGGGACTGGGAGCTCTGGGGCCAACGTCCTGACTTTC
NA	TRBD1	TRBV7-2	TRBJ2-1	CASSLAEGASYNEQFF	TGTGCCAGCAGCTTAGCAGAGGGGGCCTCCTACAATGAGCAGTTCTTC
few	NA	TRBV6-1	TRBJ1-6	CASSDRGAYNSPLHF	TGTGCCAGCAGTGACCGGGGAGCCTATAATTCACCCCTCCACTTT
few	NA	TRBV12-5	TRBJ1-1	CASAGTTGITEAFF	TGTGCTAGTGCCGGAACGACAGGCATCACTGAAGCTTTCTTT
few	NA	TRBV4-3	TRBJ1-6	CASSPGHSTNSPLHF	TGCGCCAGCAGCCCGGGACATTCGACGAATTCACCCCTCCACTTT
NA	TRBD2	TRBV19	TRBJ2-2	CASSPLAGGTGELFF	TGTGCCAGTAGTCCCCTAGCGGGGGGGACCGGGGAGCTGTTTTTT
once	NA	TRBV7-2	TRBJ1-2	CASSPPWGRGESGYTF	TGTGCCAGCAGCCCCCCGTGGGGACGGGGGGAGAGCGGCTACACCTTC
NA	NA	TRBV6-1	TRBJ2-3	CASSELAGSTDTQYF	TGTGCCAGCAGTGAGCTGGCGGGAAGCACAGATACGCAGTATTTT
NA	NA	TRBV5-1	TRBJ2-2	CASRGGLPNTGELFF	TGCGCCAGCAGGGGGGGACTCCCGAACACCGGGGAGCTGTTTTTT
NA	NA	TRBV4-1	TRBJ1-1	CASRQGQFNTEAFF	TGCGCCAGCAGACAAGGACAGTTTAACACTGAAGCTTTCTTT
NA	NA	TRBV18	TRBJ1-5	CASSPTGNSNQPQHF	TGTGCCAGCTCGCCCACAGGGAATAGCAATCAGCCCCAGCATTTT
NA	NA	TRBV11-3	TRBJ1-5	CASSLGGGDQPQHF	TGTGCCAGCAGCTTAGGGGGAGGAGATCAGCCCCAGCATTTT
few	TRBD2	TRBV28	TRBJ2-2	CATFTSGGFLRGELFF	TGTGCCACCTTCACTAGCGGGGGGTTTCTACGCGGGGAGCTGTTTTTT
few	NA	TRBV5-1	TRBJ1-1	CASSLEPGANTEAFF	TGCGCCAGCAGCTTGGAACCTGGGGCAAACACTGAAGCTTTCTTT
NA	NA	TRBV2	TRBJ2-5	CASSEGGEVTQYF	TGTGCCAGCAGTGAAGGGGGGGAGGTGACCCAGTACTTC
NA	NA	TRBV5-6	TRBJ1-2	CASSLDRTPGGYTF	TGTGCCAGCAGCTTGGACCGAACCCCAGGGGGCTACACCTTC
NA	NA	TRBV5-4	TRBJ1-2	CASSLVADNYGYTF	TGTGCCAGCAGCTTGGTCGCGGATAACTATGGCTACACCTTC
NA	TRBD1	TRBV19	TRBJ2-1	CASSTRQGIEQFF	TGTGCCAGTAGTACCCGACAGGGGATTGAGCAGTTCTTC
few	NA	TRBV2	TRBJ2-3	CASSEEKDTQYF	TGTGCCAGCAGTGAGGAGAAAGATACGCAGTATTTT
few	TRBD2	TRBV5-1	TRBJ2-5	CASSLTSGGETQYF	TGCGCCAGCAGCTTGACTAGCGGGGGGGAGACCCAGTACTTC
few	NA	TRBV7-2	TRBJ1-1	CASTPGGLAAFF	TGTGCCAGCACTCCGGGGGGTCTCGCAGCTTTCTTT
few	NA	TRBV19	TRBJ2-5	CASSSTARGYFQETQYF	TGTGCCAGTAGTAGCACTGCGCGGGGATATTTCCAAGAGACCCAGTACTTC
NA	NA	TRBV7-2	TRBJ1-5	CASSFARDQPQHF	TGTGCCAGCAGCTTCGCACGGGATCAGCCCCAGCATTTT